The next 9 T cell receptor beta chains were all read from a single sample in a study of blood T cell repertoires in COVID-19. The table came from immunoSEQ multiplex PCR; TCRdb's copy has only in-frame clones and leaves some out. This table holds roughly 150,000 clones, 80% to 90% found once. Material for sequencing was peripheral blood. These receptors originate from a woman between 40 and 55 years old with acute or convalescent COVID-19.

This chain links TRBV7-8 with TRBJ2-5; D is possibly TRBD1 (6 bases). Germline lookup yields CDR1 SGHVS and CDR2 FQNEAQ. The CDR3 loop spans 15 amino acids. The V end lost 5 bases, the J end lost 2 bases, and 15 bases lay between the germline ends. CDR3 coding DNA: TGTGCCAGCAGCCAAGGGCCAGGACAGCAAGAGACCCAGTACTTC. This sequence encodes CASSQGPGQQETQYF.

V is TRBV10-1 and J is TRBJ2-2, with D maybe TRBD1 (6 bases). The length of the CDR3 is 18 residues. Germline CDR1 is WNHNN and CDR2 is SYGVQD (reference sequence). Trimming took off 6 bases at V and 1 base at J, with 21 bases between the two ends. Written as DNA, the CDR3 is TGCGCCAGCAGCACCCGAACCCCGGGACACATGAACACCGGGGAGCTGTTTTTT. Amino acid sequence: CASSTRTPGHMNTGELFF.

The rearrangement links TRBV15 to TRBJ2-5; possibly TRBD2 for D (5 bases). CDR3 length: 12 amino acids. Between the trimmed V and J ends, which lost 5 bases and 5 bases, there was a span of 9 bases. CDR1 and CDR2 from the germline V gene are LNHNV and YYDKDF (reference sequence). The CDR3 sequence is CATSGSYETQYF. DNA of the CDR3: TGTGCCACCAGCGGGAGTTACGAGACCCAGTACTTC.

The chain combines TRBV6-6 with TRBJ1-5, with TRBD1 matching over 9 bases. Trimming cost V 5 bases and J 4 bases; bases outside gene matches: 12. The CDR3 sequence is 17 residues long. Germline V gene sequence: CDR1 MNHNY, CDR2 SVGAGI (reference sequence). CDR3 DNA: TGTGCCAGCAGTCGTAAATACGGGACAGGGTGGAATCAGCCCCAGCATTTT. This encodes CASSRKYGTGWNQPQHF.

The gene calls are TRBV4-1 and TRBJ1-1, with 7 bases matching TRBD1. There are 15 residues in the CDR3. V was pared by 3 bases and J by 2 bases, with 6 bases of the junction left unmatched. In germline, CDR1 is MGHRA, CDR2 YSYEKL. CDR3 sequence (DNA): TGCGCCAGCAGCCACCCCGGGACAGCCAACACTGAAGCTTTCTTT. Encoded protein: CASSHPGTANTEAFF.

This clone was found once. This chain connects TRBV9 to TRBJ1-4; D remains ambiguous. The germline V gene encodes CDR1 SGDLS and CDR2 YYNGEE. V lost 4 bases to trimming and J lost 2 bases, with 6 bases between them. This CDR3 is built from 13 residues. This CDR3 is CASSLRTNEKLFF. Here the CDR3 DNA reads TGTGCCAGCAGCCTACGGACTAATGAAAAACTGTTTTTT.

As DNA, the CDR3 is TGTGCCAGCAGTTTCACGGTCAGGGAGCAGTTCTTC. This sequence encodes CASSFTVREQFF. The chain links TRBV28 to TRBJ2-1; D uncertain. The CDR3 covers 12 residues. V dropped 3 bases and J dropped 10 bases, with 10 bases sitting between them. Germline CDR1 MDHEN, CDR2 SYDVKM.

This sequence joins TRBV5-1 and TRBJ2-2; D is perhaps TRBD2 (7 bases). The germline V gene encodes CDR1 SGHRS and CDR2 YFSETQ. The ends were cut back, 4 bases at V and 1 base at J, with 17 bases in the middle. The CDR3 contains 17 residues. CDR3 DNA: TGCGCCAGCAGCCTGGTGGGGGGGACATTGAACACCGGGGAGCTGTTTTTT. It yields the protein CASSLVGGTLNTGELFF.

This clone appeared once. This sequence joins TRBV29-1 and TRBJ1-1; D is undetermined. The CDR3 runs to 15 residues. Trimming removed 4 bases from V and 4 bases from J, with 19 bases in between. Germline V gives CDR1 SQVTM, CDR2 ANQGSEA. Written as DNA, the CDR3 is TGCAGCGTTGGATCCTTATCTAGAGTCGCCACTGAAGCTTTCTTT. Its translation: CSVGSLSRVATEAFF.